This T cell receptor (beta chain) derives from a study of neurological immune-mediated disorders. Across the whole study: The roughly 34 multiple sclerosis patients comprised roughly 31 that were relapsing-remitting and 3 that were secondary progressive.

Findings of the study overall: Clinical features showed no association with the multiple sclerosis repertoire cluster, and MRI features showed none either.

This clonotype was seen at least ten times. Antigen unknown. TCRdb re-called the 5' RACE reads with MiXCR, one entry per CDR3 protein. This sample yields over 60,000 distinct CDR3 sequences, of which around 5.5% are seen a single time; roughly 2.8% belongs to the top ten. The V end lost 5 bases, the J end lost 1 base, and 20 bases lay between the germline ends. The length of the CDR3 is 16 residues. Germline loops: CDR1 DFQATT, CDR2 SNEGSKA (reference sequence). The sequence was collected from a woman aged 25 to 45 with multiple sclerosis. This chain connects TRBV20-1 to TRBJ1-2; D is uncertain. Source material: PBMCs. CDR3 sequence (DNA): TGCAGTGCTCCGAACTTGGGAACAGAGGGTAACTATGGCTACACCTTC. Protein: CSAPNLGTEGNYGYTF.